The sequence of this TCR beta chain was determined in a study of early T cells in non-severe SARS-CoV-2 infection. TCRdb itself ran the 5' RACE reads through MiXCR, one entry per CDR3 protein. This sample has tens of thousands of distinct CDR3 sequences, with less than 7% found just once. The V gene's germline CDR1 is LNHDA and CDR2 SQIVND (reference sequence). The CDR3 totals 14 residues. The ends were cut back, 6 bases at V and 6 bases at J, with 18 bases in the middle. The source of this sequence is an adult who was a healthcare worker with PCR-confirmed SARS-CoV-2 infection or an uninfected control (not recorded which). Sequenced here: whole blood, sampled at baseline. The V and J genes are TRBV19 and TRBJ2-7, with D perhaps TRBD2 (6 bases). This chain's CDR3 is CASSDRGNIGEQYF. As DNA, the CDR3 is TGTGCCAGTAGCGACCGCGGGAACATAGGCGAGCAGTACTTC.